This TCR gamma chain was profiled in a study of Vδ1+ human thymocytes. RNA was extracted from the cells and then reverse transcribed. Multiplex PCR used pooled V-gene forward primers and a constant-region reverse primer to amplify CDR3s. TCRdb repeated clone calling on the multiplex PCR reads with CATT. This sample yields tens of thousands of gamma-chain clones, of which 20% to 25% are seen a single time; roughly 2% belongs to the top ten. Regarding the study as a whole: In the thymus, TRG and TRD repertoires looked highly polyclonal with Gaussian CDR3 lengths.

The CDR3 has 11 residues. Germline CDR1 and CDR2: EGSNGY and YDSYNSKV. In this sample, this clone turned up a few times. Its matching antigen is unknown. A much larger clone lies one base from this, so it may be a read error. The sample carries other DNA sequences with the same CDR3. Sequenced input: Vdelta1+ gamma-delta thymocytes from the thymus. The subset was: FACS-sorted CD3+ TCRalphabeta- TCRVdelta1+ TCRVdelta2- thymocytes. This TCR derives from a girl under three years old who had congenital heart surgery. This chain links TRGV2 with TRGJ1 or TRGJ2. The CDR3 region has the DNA TGTGCCACTTGGGACGGGCATAAGAAACTCTTT. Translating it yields CATWDGHKKLF.